Below are 8 T cell receptor beta chains sequenced from a single sample in a study of blood T cell repertoires in COVID-19. TCRdb's copy holds only in-frame clones and misses some; the assay was immunoSEQ multiplex PCR. Of hundreds of thousands of clones in the sample, approximately 87% were seen once. Sequencing used peripheral blood. These receptors were collected from a woman aged 55 to 70 with COVID-19, enrolled during active disease.

The genes are TRBV5-6 and TRBJ1-1; 8 bases map to TRBD1. This CDR3 spans 14 amino acids. V trimming: 5 bases; J trimming: 4 bases; junction bases outside the gene matches: 7. Per germline, CDR1 SGHDT and CDR2 YYEEEE. CDR3 sequence: CASRFAGGGTEAFF. The CDR3 nucleotides are TGTGCCAGCAGATTTGCAGGGGGCGGCACTGAAGCTTTCTTT.

The chain recombines TRBV19 with TRBJ1-5, with 9 bases aligning to TRBD1. The CDR3 spans 17 residues. V was pared by 1 base and J by 4 bases, with 8 bases of the junction left unmatched. CDR1 and CDR2 (germline): LNHDA, SQIVND (reference sequence). CDR3 in DNA: TGTGCCAGTAGTATAGTCGGACAGGGGTACATAAATCAGCCCCAGCATTTT. It yields the protein CASSIVGQGYINQPQHF.

The rearrangement links TRBV19 to TRBJ1-5; 10 nucleotides match TRBD1. The ends lost 4 bases at V and 1 base at J; junction bases unmatched: 13. Per germline, CDR1 LNHDA and CDR2 SQIVND (reference sequence). The CDR3 is 19 amino acids. The CDR3 DNA reads TGTGCCAGTAGTACTCCCGGGGACAGGGGTCGTAGGAGCAATCAGCCCCAGCATTTT. Translating gives CASSTPGDRGRRSNQPQHF.

The rearrangement uses TRBV28 and TRBJ2-1; a weak D match, TRBD1 (6 bases). V lost 3 bases and J 1 base, leaving 13 bases between the germline ends. The CDR3 extends over 16 amino acids. Germline V gives CDR1 MDHEN, CDR2 SYDVKM. In DNA, the CDR3 is TGTGCCAGCAGTTTCTACAGGGAGAAGTCCTACAATGAGCAGTTCTTC. Its translation is CASSFYREKSYNEQFF.

This clone was detected only a few times. This rearrangement joins TRBV27 to TRBJ1-2, with TRBD1 as a possible D gene (5 bases). V was clipped by 4 bases and J by 6 bases, with 18 bases between them. The germline V gene encodes CDR1 MNHEY and CDR2 SMNVEV (reference sequence). The CDR3 runs 15 residues. The CDR3 DNA is TGTGCCAGCAGTTCCTGGACTCCGGGGGTTAATGGCTACACCTTC. Translated: CASSSWTPGVNGYTF.

The V gene is TRBV6-5, the J gene TRBJ2-2; D ambiguous. Trimming pared 0 bases from V and 7 bases from J, leaving 6 bases between. Germline CDR1 reads MNHEY; CDR2 reads SVGAGI. The CDR3 is made up of 13 amino acids. This CDR3 reads CASSYSSGGELFF. The CDR3 DNA reads as TGTGCCAGCAGTTACTCGTCGGGCGGGGAGCTGTTTTTT.

The chain joins TRBV11-2 to TRBJ2-7; D remains ambiguous. Germline CDR1 SGHAT, CDR2 FQNNGV. Trimming shortened V by 3 bases and J by 1 base, and 7 bases separated the two germline ends. The CDR3 contains 13 residues. For the CDR3, the DNA is TGTGCCAGCAGCTTGCTCCAGTCCTACGAGCAGTACTTC. Amino acid sequence: CASSLLQSYEQYF.

The rearrangement links TRBV28 to TRBJ2-1; D perhaps matches TRBD2 (5 bases). CDR1 is MDHEN and CDR2 is SYDVKM in the germline V gene. There are 15 residues in the CDR3. V lost 5 bases and J lost 2, with 13 bases in between. CDR3 residues: CASSPTPGAYNEQFF. The DNA of the CDR3 is TGTGCCAGCAGTCCTACTCCCGGGGCCTACAATGAGCAGTTCTTC.